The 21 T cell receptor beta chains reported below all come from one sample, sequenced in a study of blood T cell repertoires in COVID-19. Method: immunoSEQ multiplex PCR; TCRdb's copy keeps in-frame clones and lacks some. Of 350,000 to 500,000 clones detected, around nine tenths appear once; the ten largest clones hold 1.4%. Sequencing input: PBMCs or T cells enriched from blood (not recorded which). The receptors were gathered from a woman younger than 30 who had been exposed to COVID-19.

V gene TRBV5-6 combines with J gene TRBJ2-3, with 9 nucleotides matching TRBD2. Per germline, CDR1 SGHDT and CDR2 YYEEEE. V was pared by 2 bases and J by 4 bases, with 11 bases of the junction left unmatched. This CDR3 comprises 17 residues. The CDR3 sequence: CASSFPWQAGGADTQYF. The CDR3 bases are TGTGCCAGCAGCTTCCCCTGGCAAGCGGGAGGAGCAGATACGCAGTATTTT.

CDR3 sequence (DNA): TGCAGCGCCCTGGGACAGGGGGCCTCCTACGAGCAGTACTTC. Translation: CSALGQGASYEQYF. J is TRBJ2-7 and V is TRBV29-1; 12 bases align to TRBD1. This CDR3 has 14 residues. V was pared by 7 bases and J by 0 bases, with 4 bases of the junction left unmatched. Germline V gene lookup returns CDR1 SQVTM and CDR2 ANQGSEA.

This CDR3 is CAITGQYNQPQHF. CDR3 in DNA: TGTGCCATCACGGGACAGTACAATCAGCCCCAGCATTTT. The chain carries TRBV10-3 and TRBJ1-5, with TRBD1 identical over 7 bases. Germline-derived CDR1 and CDR2 are ENHRY and SYGVKD. Trimming at V came to 7 bases and at J to 3 bases, leaving 3 bases not matched to a gene. The CDR3 is made up of 13 amino acids.

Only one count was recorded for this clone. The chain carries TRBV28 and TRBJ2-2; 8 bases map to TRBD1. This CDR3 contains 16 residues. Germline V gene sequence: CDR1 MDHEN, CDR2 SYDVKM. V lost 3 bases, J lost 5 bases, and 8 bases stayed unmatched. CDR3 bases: TGTGCCAGCAGTTTGAACGGACAGGGAAGGACCGGGGAGCTGTTTTTT. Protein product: CASSLNGQGRTGELFF.

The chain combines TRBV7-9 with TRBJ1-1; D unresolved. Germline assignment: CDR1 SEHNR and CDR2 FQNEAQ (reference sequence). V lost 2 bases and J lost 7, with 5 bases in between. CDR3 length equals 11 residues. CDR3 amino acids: CASSLRGEAFF. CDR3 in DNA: TGTGCCAGCAGCTTACGGGGTGAAGCTTTCTTT.

DNA of the CDR3: TGTGCCAGTAATCGGAACAGCCACTCCTCCTACAATGAGCAGTTCTTC. It translates to CASNRNSHSSYNEQFF. V and J are TRBV19 and TRBJ2-1; D ambiguous. The length of the CDR3 is 16 residues. Trimming removed 7 bases at V and 0 bases at J, with 16 bases between. The germline CDR1 and CDR2 sequences are LNHDA and SQIVND (reference sequence).

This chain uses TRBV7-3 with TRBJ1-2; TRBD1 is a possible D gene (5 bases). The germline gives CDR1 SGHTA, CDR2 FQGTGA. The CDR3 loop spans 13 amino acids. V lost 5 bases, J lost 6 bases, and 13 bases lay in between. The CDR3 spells CASSLGPGNGYTF. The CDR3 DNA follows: TGTGCCAGCAGCCTGGGCCCAGGGAATGGCTACACCTTC.

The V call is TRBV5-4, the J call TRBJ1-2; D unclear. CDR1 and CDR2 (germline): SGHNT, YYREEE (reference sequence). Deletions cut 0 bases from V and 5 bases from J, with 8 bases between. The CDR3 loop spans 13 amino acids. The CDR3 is CASSLEEIYGYTF. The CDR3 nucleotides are TGTGCCAGCAGCTTGGAGGAGATTTATGGCTACACCTTC.

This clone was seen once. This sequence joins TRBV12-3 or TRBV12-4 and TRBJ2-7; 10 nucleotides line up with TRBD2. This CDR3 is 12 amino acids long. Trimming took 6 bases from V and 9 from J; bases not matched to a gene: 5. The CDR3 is CASSLLAGWQYF. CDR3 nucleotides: TGTGCCAGCAGCCTACTAGCGGGATGGCAGTACTTC.

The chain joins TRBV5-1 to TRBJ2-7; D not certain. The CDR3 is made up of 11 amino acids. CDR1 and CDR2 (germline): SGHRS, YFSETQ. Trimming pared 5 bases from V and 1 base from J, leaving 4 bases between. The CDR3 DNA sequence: TGCGCCAGCAGTCAGTCCTACGAGCAGTACTTC. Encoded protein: CASSQSYEQYF.

The CDR3 is CASSRSGAYNEQFF. The CDR3 nucleotides read TGTGCCAGTTCGAGGAGCGGGGCCTACAATGAGCAGTTCTTC. The chain employs TRBV27 and TRBJ2-1, with 7 bases that match TRBD2. The germline gives CDR1 MNHEY, CDR2 SMNVEV (reference sequence). This CDR3 is 14 amino acids long. Losses at the gene ends were 9 bases for V and 2 bases for J; bases not matched to a gene: 7.

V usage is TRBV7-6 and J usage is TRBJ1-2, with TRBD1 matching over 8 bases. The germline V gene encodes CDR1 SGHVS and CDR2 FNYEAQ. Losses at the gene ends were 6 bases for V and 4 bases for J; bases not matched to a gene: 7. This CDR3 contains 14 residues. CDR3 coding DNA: TGTGCCAGCAGTCCCCTGGGACAGGTCTATGGCTACACCTTC. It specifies CASSPLGQVYGYTF.

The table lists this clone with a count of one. The CDR3 is CASSADRGREQYF. CDR3 coding DNA: TGTGCCAGCAGCGCGGACAGGGGGCGGGAGCAGTACTTC. The chain joins TRBV6-5 to TRBJ2-7; 11 bases line up with TRBD1. The trim removed 6 bases at V and 7 bases at J, leaving 5 bases unmatched. CDR3 length: 13 residues. Germline values: CDR1 MNHEY, CDR2 SVGAGI.

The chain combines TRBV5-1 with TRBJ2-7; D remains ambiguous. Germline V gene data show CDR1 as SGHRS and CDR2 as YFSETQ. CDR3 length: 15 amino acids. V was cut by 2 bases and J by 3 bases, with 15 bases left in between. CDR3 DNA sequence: TGCGCCAGCAGCTTCGGCTTTAGCTTCTTCTACGAGCAGTACTTC. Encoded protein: CASSFGFSFFYEQYF.

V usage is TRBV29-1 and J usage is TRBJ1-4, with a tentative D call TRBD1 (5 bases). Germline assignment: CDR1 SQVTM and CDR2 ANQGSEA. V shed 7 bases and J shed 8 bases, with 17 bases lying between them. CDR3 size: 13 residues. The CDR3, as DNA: TGCAGCGCCCGGGGGGGTTCGGGAGAAAAACTGTTTTTT. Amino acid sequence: CSARGGSGEKLFF.

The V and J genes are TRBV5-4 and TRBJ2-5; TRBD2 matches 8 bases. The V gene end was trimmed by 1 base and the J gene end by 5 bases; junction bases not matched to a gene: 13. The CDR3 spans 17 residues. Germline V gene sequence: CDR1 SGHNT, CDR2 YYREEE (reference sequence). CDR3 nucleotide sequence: TGTGCCAGCAGCTTGTTTGGGACGGGAGGGCGTTGGGAGACCCAGTACTTC. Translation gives CASSLFGTGGRWETQYF.

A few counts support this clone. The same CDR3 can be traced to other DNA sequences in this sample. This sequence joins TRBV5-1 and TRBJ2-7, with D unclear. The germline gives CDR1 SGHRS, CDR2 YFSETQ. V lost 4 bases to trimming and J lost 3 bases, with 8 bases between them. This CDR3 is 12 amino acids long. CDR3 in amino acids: CASSADSYEQYF. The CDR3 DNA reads TGCGCCAGCAGCGCTGATAGCTACGAGCAGTACTTC.

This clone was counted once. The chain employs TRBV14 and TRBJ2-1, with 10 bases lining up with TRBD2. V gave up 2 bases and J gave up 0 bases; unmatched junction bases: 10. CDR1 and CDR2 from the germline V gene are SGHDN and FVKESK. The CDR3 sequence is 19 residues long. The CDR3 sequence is CASSQFLAGGESSYNEQFF. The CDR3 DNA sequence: TGTGCCAGCAGCCAATTTTTAGCGGGGGGCGAGAGCTCCTACAATGAGCAGTTCTTC.

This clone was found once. CDR3 nucleotide sequence: TGTGCCAGCAGCTTAGCAGCGGCATCCGGAAACACCATATATTTT. Its translation: CASSLAAASGNTIYF. The rearrangement joins TRBV11-1 to TRBJ1-3; D is unresolved. Germline CDR1 and CDR2: SGHAT and FQDESV (reference sequence). The CDR3 covers 15 residues. V was cut by 0 bases and J by 4 bases, with 10 bases left in between.

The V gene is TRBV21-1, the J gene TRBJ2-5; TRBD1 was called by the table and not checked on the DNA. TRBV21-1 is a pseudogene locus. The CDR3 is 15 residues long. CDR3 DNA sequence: TGTGCCAGCAGCAGACATATTTTGGTCCAAGAGACCCAGTACTTC. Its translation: CASSRHILVQETQYF.

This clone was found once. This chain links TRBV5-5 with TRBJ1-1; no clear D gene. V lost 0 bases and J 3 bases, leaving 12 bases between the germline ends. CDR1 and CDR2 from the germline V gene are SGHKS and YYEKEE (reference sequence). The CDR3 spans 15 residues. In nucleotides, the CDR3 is TGTGCCAGCAGCTTGGCCCCTTTCCGGGACACTGAAGCTTTCTTT. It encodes CASSLAPFRDTEAFF.